This TCR beta chain was recovered during a study of post-analysis software for immune sequencing data. This clonotype has just a few counts. Its target is unknown. Study-level points and caveats: When patients were compared with controls, 5 or 6 TRBV segments were more frequent, TRBV5-6, TRBV5-1 and TRBV20-1 among them. Samples sharing a preparation batch grouped tightly together when assessed by F measure.

Prepared libraries of TCR beta cDNA carried unique molecular identifiers. Between roughly 1 and 10 million T cells gave rise to approximately 520,000 cDNA molecules. TCRdb re-called the PCR reads with MiXCR, one entry per CDR3 protein. In the table there are about 770,000 distinct CDR3 sequences, around 42% of which are singletons. Germline loops: CDR1 SGHTA, CDR2 FQGTGA. With 5 bases removed from V and 9 bases from J, the gap between germline ends came to 11 bases. The CDR3 loop spans 12 amino acids. Input material: blood. This sequence originates from a girl aged 10 to 17 with multiple sclerosis. V gene TRBV7-3 combines with J gene TRBJ2-1; D not resolved. CDR3 loop: CASSASPSEQFF. The CDR3 DNA sequence: TGTGCCAGCAGCGCCTCTCCGAGTGAGCAGTTCTTC.